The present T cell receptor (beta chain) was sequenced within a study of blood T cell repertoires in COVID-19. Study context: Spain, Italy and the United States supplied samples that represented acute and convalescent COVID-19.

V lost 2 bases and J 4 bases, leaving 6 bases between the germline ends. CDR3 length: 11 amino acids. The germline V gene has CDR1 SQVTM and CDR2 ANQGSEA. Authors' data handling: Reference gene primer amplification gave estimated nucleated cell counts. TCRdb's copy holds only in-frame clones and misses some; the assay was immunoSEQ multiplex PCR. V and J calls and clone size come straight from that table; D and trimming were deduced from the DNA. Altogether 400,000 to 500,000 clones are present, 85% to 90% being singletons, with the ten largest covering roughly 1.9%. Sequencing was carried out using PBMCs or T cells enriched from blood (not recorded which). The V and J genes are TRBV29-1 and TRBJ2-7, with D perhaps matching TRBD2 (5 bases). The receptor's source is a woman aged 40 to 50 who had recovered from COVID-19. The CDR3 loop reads CSVEREYEQYF. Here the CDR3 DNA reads TGCAGCGTTGAAAGGGAGTACGAGCAGTACTTC.